These T cell receptor beta chains were read from a single sample in a study of blood T cell repertoires in COVID-19. Profiled with immunoSEQ multiplex PCR; TCRdb holds only in-frame clones, not every one. Of roughly 100,000 clones listed, approximately 80% are singletons. Sequenced material: peripheral blood. All receptors derive from a human donor in a cohort sampled during active or convalescent COVID-19. Each CDR3 is given with its conserved first and last residue. D genes are given only for firm matches. Some rows have no size entry. The others give once, few or many, or a class for an expanded clone.

size	length	D	J	V	DNA	CDR3
.	14	.	TRBJ1-3	TRBV12-5	TGTGCTAGTGGGGGAGGGATAGACGGAAACACCATATATTTT	CASGGGIDGNTIYF
.	13	TRBD1	TRBJ2-7	TRBV28	TGTGCCAGCAGTTTGGCAGGGGGCTTTGGGCAGTACTTC	CASSLAGGFGQYF
.	14	.	TRBJ2-5	TRBV4-2	TGTGCCAGCAGCTCTGGGGGGAGTGAAGAGACCCAGTACTTC	CASSSGGSEETQYF
few	13	.	TRBJ1-5	TRBV6-5	TGTGCCAGCAGTACGGAGATTTACCAGCCCCAGCATTTT	CASSTEIYQPQHF
.	16	TRBD1	TRBJ2-1	TRBV4-2	TGTGCCAGCAGCCACCCCGGGACAGGAGAATACAATGAGCAGTTCTTC	CASSHPGTGEYNEQFF
few	14	.	TRBJ1-5	TRBV28	TGTGCCAGCACCTTGTGGGGAGGCAATCAGCCCCAGCATTTT	CASTLWGGNQPQHF
.	12	.	TRBJ2-2	TRBV5-4	TGTGCCAGCCAACTAGATCCGGGGGAGCTGTTTTTT	CASQLDPGELFF
.	16	.	TRBJ1-2	TRBV5-1	TGCGCCAGCAGCTTATCATACCCGGCGGCTAACTATGGCTACACCTTC	CASSLSYPAANYGYTF
few	16	TRBD1	TRBJ1-2	TRBV29-1	TGCAGCGTTGAGGATAGTTCTACAGGGGGCATCTATGGCTACACCTTC	CSVEDSSTGGIYGYTF
.	14	.	TRBJ2-1	TRBV27	TGTGCCAGCAGAACCACCAGGAGGGACCATGAGCAGTTCTTC	CASRTTRRDHEQFF
.	14	TRBD2	TRBJ2-3	TRBV2	TGTGCCAGGAGTAGCGGGGCGAGCACAGATACGCAGTATTTT	CARSSGASTDTQYF
.	13	.	TRBJ1-1	TRBV12-3/TRBV12-4	TGTGCCAGCAGTTTAACCAGGGACACTGAAGCTTTCTTT	CASSLTRDTEAFF
.	16	TRBD2	TRBJ2-5	TRBV19	TGTGCCAGTAGTATAGGGCTAGCGGGGGGGCCAGAGACCCAGTACTTC	CASSIGLAGGPETQYF
.	15	.	TRBJ1-5	TRBV19	TGTGCCAGTAGTTCCGGCGGACAGTTCAATCAGCCCCAGCATTTT	CASSSGGQFNQPQHF
.	13	TRBD1	TRBJ1-1	TRBV6-5	TGTGCCAGCAGCGAGGACAGGGGTTTAGAAGCTTTCTTT	CASSEDRGLEAFF
.	15	.	TRBJ1-5	TRBV6-1	TGTGCCAGCAGTGAAGGGACAGAAGGCAATCAGCCCCAGCATTTT	CASSEGTEGNQPQHF
.	16	.	TRBJ1-5	TRBV19	TGTGCCAGTAGTATTTGGCCCGCGGGTAGCAATCAGCCCCAGCATTTT	CASSIWPAGSNQPQHF
.	12	.	TRBJ1-2	TRBV20-1	TGCAGTGCTAGTCGTGGCGGGTATGGCTACACCTTC	CSASRGGYGYTF
.	13	.	TRBJ2-7	TRBV7-2	TGTGCCAGCAGTCCCCGCCCAGGGGACGAGCAGTACTTC	CASSPRPGDEQYF
.	14	TRBD2	TRBJ2-3	TRBV3-1/TRBV3-2	TGTGCCTGCAAGCGGGGGGCCGGCACAGATACGCAGTATTTT	CACKRGAGTDTQYF
once	17	.	TRBJ1-1	TRBV19	TGTGCCAGTAGTACTTCCCGGACAGCGAAGGTGGGGACTGAAGCTTTCTTT	CASSTSRTAKVGTEAFF
.	14	.	TRBJ1-2	TRBV7-9	TGTGCCAGCAGCTTAAACCCGGCAGGCTATGGCTACACCTTC	CASSLNPAGYGYTF
.	14	.	TRBJ2-3	TRBV7-9	TGTGCCAGCAGCTTAGCCTCCCTCACAGATACGCAGTATTTT	CASSLASLTDTQYF
.	14	TRBD2	TRBJ2-7	TRBV5-1	TGCGCCAGCAGGTCCATAGCGGGGGTCTACGAGCAGTACTTC	CASRSIAGVYEQYF
.	12	.	TRBJ1-2	TRBV28	TGTGCCAGCATGGAGAGAACCTATGGCTACACCTTC	CASMERTYGYTF
.	15	.	TRBJ1-2	TRBV19	TGTGCCAGTAGTATGGTACAGGTATCTAACTATGGCTACACCTTC	CASSMVQVSNYGYTF
.	16	TRBD2	TRBJ2-1	TRBV7-8	TGTGCCAGCAGCTTTACTCTAGCGGGGGAGTACAATGAGCAGTTCTTC	CASSFTLAGEYNEQFF
.	13	TRBD1	TRBJ2-5	TRBV19	TGTGCCAGCAGCACGACAGGGTTTGAGACCCAGTACTTC	CASSTTGFETQYF
.	14	TRBD1	TRBJ2-5	TRBV3-1/TRBV3-2	TGTGCCAGCAGCCTTCGACAGGGGGGGGAGACCCAGTACTTC	CASSLRQGGETQYF
.	14	.	TRBJ2-5	TRBV29-1	TGCAGCGGCGGAGAGACGGGGGGCTGGGAGACCCAGTACTTC	CSGGETGGWETQYF
.	15	TRBD1	TRBJ1-2	TRBV10-3	TGTGCCATCAGACCTCCGACAGGGTCGGACTATGGCTACACCTTC	CAIRPPTGSDYGYTF
once	15	.	TRBJ1-4	TRBV5-6	TGTGCCAGCAGCTTGGCCGGCAGGGAAGGGGAAAAACTGTTTTTT	CASSLAGREGEKLFF
.	16	TRBD1	TRBJ2-2	TRBV5-4	TGTGCCAGCAGCCTGGGGGACAGGGGGCTTACCGGGGAGCTGTTTTTT	CASSLGDRGLTGELFF
.	16	.	TRBJ1-4	TRBV27	TGTGCCAGCAGTTTAAGGCCCCCGGGCGGGGGTGAAAAACTGTTTTTT	CASSLRPPGGGEKLFF
.	13	.	TRBJ1-2	TRBV9	TGTGCCAGCAGCCCCGGGTCACCCTATGGCTACACCTTC	CASSPGSPYGYTF
.	16	TRBD2	TRBJ2-5	TRBV11-3	TGTGCCAGCAGCTCGGGGAGGGGCCCGAACCAAGAGACCCAGTACTTC	CASSSGRGPNQETQYF
.	14	TRBD1	TRBJ2-3	TRBV7-3	TGTGCCAGCAGCTTAGACAGGGCCACAGATACGCAGTATTTT	CASSLDRATDTQYF
few	15	TRBD2	TRBJ2-5	TRBV5-6	TGTGCCAGCAGCCTGGGACTAGCGGGGGATGAGACCCAGTACTTC	CASSLGLAGDETQYF
few	14	.	TRBJ2-2	TRBV7-8	TGTGCCAGCAGCGCCGGGACATTCACCGGGGAGCTGTTTTTT	CASSAGTFTGELFF
.	15	.	TRBJ1-3	TRBV5-6	TGTGCCAGCAGTTTGGACAGACGTTACGGAAAGACCATATATTTT	CASSLDRRYGKTIYF
.	16	.	TRBJ2-2	TRBV27	TGTGCCAGCAGTTTATACCGAACAGTAAACACCGGGGAGCTGTTTTTT	CASSLYRTVNTGELFF